The sequence of this T cell receptor (beta chain) was determined in a study of early T cells in non-severe SARS-CoV-2 infection. TCRdb used MiXCR to reprocess the 5' RACE reads, holding one entry per CDR3 protein. The repertoire has tens of thousands of distinct CDR3 sequences, 4.5% to 5.5% of them found once; the top ten carry about 9.3%. The table lists this clonotype with many counts. This receptor was identified in an adult who was a healthcare worker with PCR-confirmed SARS-CoV-2 infection or an uninfected control (not recorded which). The sample was whole blood.

CDR3 nucleotides: TGTGCCAGTAGTTTTATAGCTCGCGACATCAACTATGGCTACACCTTC. Protein: CASSFIARDINYGYTF. The genes are TRBV19 and TRBJ1-2; D is uncertain. The CDR3 runs to 16 residues. Deletions cut 5 bases from V and 2 bases from J, with 18 bases between. The V gene's germline CDR1 is LNHDA and CDR2 SQIVND (reference sequence).